This TCR beta chain emerged from a study of long-term antiretroviral therapy in people with HIV. Study conclusions and caveats: Dominant in the repertoire at all time points were clones expanded before ART. HIV repertoires spanned narrower CDR3 length ranges than controls.

DNA was extracted from around 1-9.1 million thawed cryopreserved PBMC. As concerns this clone: Antigen specificity is unknown.

Survey-level resolution applied to immunoSEQ assay v3.0. Assay used: immunoSEQ multiplex PCR; TCRdb lists only in-frame clones, some missing. The sample holds around 26,000 clones, 82% seen once. Per germline, CDR1 SGHRS and CDR2 YFSETQ. The CDR3 totals 14 residues. The junction had 4 bases not matched to a gene; V was cut back by 0 bases and J by 9 bases. The J gene is TRBJ1-1, the V gene TRBV5-1; 11 bases agree with TRBD1. Sequences were derived from unsorted PBMCs, sampled 1.1 years before starting antiretroviral therapy. This TCR derives from a woman aged 25-40 years with HIV. The CDR3 DNA follows: TGCGCCAGCAGCTTGGGGACAGGGGGCGTAAAAGCTTTCTTT. Protein product: CASSLGTGGVKAFF.